Listed below are T cell receptor beta chains from one sample, sequenced in a study of blood T cell repertoires in COVID-19. The data were produced by immunoSEQ multiplex PCR, yet TCRdb's version contains in-frame clones alone and is incomplete. Of a few hundred thousand clones in the sample, approximately 84% were seen once. The sample was PBMCs or T cells enriched from blood (not recorded which). Source of these receptors: a man over 45 who had recovered from COVID-19. The CDR3 runs from the conserved cysteine through the conserved F or W. A D gene is named only where the DNA matches it firmly. Clone size, where shown, is once, few, many, or a class for clones that have expanded.

d_call | j_call | v_call | clone_size | cdr3_nt | cdr3_aa
- | TRBJ2-4 | TRBV2 | - | TGTGCCAGCAGTGAGCAGGGCTCGGGCAAAAACATTCAGTACTTC | CASSEQGSGKNIQYF
TRBD2 | TRBJ2-5 | TRBV9 | few | TGTGCCAGCAGCGTAGGGGGAGGGGCGGAAGAGACCCAGTACTTC | CASSVGGGAEETQYF
- | TRBJ2-7 | TRBV6-1 | - | TGTGCCAGCAGTGATAATTACGAGCAGTACTTC | CASSDNYEQYF
- | TRBJ1-2 | TRBV2 | - | TGTGCCAGCAGTACCTTGGCAGGCTTCAGTCGGTATGGCTACACCTTC | CASSTLAGFSRYGYTF
TRBD1 | TRBJ2-1 | TRBV5-6 | once | TGTGCCAGCAGTTACCTCAGGACAGGAATGGGTGCTGAGCAGTTCTTC | CASSYLRTGMGAEQFF
- | TRBJ1-6 | TRBV7-2 | - | TGTGCCAGCAGCTTAGTTCAGGGTTTGGGTTCACCCCTCCACTTT | CASSLVQGLGSPLHF
- | TRBJ2-7 | TRBV9 | - | TGTGCCAGCAGCGTAGGATCCCTAAGCTCCTACGAGCAGTACTTC | CASSVGSLSSYEQYF
- | TRBJ1-5 | TRBV24-1 | - | TGTGCCACCAGTGATCCCCGCGGAGGGGGGGCATCGAACAATCAGCCCCAGCATTTT | CATSDPRGGGASNNQPQHF
TRBD2 | TRBJ2-5 | TRBV7-8 | - | TGTGCCAGCAGAAGCGAGGGACTAGAGTTAGAGACCCAGTACTTC | CASRSEGLELETQYF
TRBD1 | TRBJ2-2 | TRBV7-7 | few | TGTGCTAGCAGCTTAGACAGGGACACCGGGGAGCTGTTTTTT | CASSLDRDTGELFF
- | TRBJ2-3 | TRBV12-3/TRBV12-4 | few | TGTGCCAGCAGCGGAGGGGTAGATACGCAGTATTTT | CASSGGVDTQYF
TRBD1 | TRBJ2-7 | TRBV7-2 | few | TGTGCCAGCAGCTCCCGGACAGGGGGCTACGAGCAGTACTTC | CASSSRTGGYEQYF
- | TRBJ1-6 | TRBV20-1 | few | TGCAGTGCAAGTCGGTTGACAGGAGGAAATTCACCCCTCCACTTT | CSASRLTGGNSPLHF
TRBD2 | TRBJ2-7 | TRBV12-5 | - | TGTGCTAGTGGTAAACGGGGGGTTTGGGACGGCACTAGCGTCAGCTCCTACGAGCAGTACTTC | CASGKRGVWDGTSVSSYEQYF
- | TRBJ1-3 | TRBV6-5 | - | TGTGCCAGCAATCGTGCAGGGGCTGGAAACACCATATATTTT | CASNRAGAGNTIYF
- | TRBJ1-3 | TRBV9 | - | TGTGCCAGCAGGGGGGGGTTCTCTGGAAACACCATATATTTT | CASRGGFSGNTIYF
- | TRBJ2-2 | TRBV9 | - | TGTGCCAGCAGCCCCCGGACTAATAGGGTCGGGGAGCTGTTTTTT | CASSPRTNRVGELFF
TRBD1 | TRBJ1-2 | TRBV5-1 | - | TGCGCCAGCAGCTTCGGGACAGGGGAAGACTATGGCTACACCTTC | CASSFGTGEDYGYTF
TRBD2 | TRBJ2-7 | TRBV2 | - | TGTGCCAGCAGTGAAGCGCGTGGGACTAGCAACGAGCAGTACTTC | CASSEARGTSNEQYF
TRBD2 | TRBJ2-1 | TRBV19 | - | TGTGCCAGTAGCTATGGACTAGCGGTGAACAATGAGCAGTTCTTC | CASSYGLAVNNEQFF